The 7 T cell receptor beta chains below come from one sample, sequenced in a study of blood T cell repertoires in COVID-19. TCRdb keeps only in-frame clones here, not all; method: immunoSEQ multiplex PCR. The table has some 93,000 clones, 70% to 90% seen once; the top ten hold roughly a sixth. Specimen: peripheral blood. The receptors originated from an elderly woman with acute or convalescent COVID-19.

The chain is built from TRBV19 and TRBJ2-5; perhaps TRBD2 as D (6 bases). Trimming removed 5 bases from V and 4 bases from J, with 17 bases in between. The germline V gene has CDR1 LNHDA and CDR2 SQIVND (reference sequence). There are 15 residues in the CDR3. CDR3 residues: CASSPLGRGGETQYF. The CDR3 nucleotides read TGTGCCAGTAGTCCCTTGGGACGGGGAGGAGAGACCCAGTACTTC.

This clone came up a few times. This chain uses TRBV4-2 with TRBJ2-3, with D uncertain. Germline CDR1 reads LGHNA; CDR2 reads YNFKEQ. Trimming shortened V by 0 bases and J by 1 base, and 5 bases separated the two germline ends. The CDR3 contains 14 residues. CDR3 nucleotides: TGTGCCAGCAGCCAAGATAGAGGCACAGATACGCAGTATTTT. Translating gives CASSQDRGTDTQYF.

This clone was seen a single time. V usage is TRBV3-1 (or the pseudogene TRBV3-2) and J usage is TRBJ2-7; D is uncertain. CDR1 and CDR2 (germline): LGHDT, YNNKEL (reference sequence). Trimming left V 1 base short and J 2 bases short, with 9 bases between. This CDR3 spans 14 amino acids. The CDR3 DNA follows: TGTGCCAGCAGCCAAGGATTCACAGCCTACGAGCAGTACTTC. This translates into CASSQGFTAYEQYF.

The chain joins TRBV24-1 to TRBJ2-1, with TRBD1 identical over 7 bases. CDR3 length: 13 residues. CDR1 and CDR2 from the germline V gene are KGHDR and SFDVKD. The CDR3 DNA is TGTGTCATAACAGGGGCACCCTACAATGAGCAGTTCTTC. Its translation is CVITGAPYNEQFF.

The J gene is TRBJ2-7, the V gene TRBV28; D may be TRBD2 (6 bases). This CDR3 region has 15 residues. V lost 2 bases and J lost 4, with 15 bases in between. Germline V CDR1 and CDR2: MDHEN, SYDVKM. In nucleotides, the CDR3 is TGTGCCAGCAGTTTACCCGGGACTGCCCCATACGAGCAGTACTTC. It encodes CASSLPGTAPYEQYF.

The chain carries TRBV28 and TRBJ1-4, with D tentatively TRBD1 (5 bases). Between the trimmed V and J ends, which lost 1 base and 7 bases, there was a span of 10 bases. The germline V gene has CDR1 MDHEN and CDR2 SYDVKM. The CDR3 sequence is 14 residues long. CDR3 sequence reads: CASSLSGWTEKLFF. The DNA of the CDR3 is TGTGCCAGCAGTTTATCAGGGTGGACTGAAAAACTGTTTTTT. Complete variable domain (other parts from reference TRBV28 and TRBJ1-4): DVKVTQSSRYLVKRTGEKVFLECVQDMDHENMFWYRQDPGLGLRLIYFSYDVKMKEKGDIPEGYSVSREKKERFSLILESASTNQTSMYLCASSLSGWTEKLFFGSGTQLSVL.

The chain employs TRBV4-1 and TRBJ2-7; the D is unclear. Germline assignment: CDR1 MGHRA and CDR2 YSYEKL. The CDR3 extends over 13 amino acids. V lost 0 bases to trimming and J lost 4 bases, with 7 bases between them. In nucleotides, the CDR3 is TGCGCCAGCAGCCAAGATGCGACATACGAGCAGTACTTC. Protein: CASSQDATYEQYF.